This T cell receptor beta chain was captured in a study of T-cell memory formation after mild COVID-19. Notes on the study in general: Pre-infection memory held some responding clones, suggesting pre-existing cross-reactive T cells responded.

This clonotype occurred a few times. As yet, its antigen is unknown. TCRdb redid the calling of the 5' RACE reads with MiXCR, one entry per CDR3 protein. The sample carries about 400,000 distinct CDR3 sequences, approximately 24% recorded once. CDR3 length: 16 amino acids. Germline CDR1 and CDR2: MNHEY and SVGAGI. Trimming took 4 bases from V and 0 from J, leaving 13 bases between them. The origin of this receptor is an adult woman who had mild COVID-19 (a few samples of this study predate the infection). Cell type and time point are not known. This chain joins TRBV6-5 and TRBJ1-5; tentative D call: TRBD1 (5 bases). Source material: PBMCs or a T cell subset sorted from them (not recorded which). The CDR3: CASSLGGENSNQPQHF. As DNA, the CDR3 is TGTGCCAGCAGTTTGGGAGGGGAGAATAGCAATCAGCCCCAGCATTTT.